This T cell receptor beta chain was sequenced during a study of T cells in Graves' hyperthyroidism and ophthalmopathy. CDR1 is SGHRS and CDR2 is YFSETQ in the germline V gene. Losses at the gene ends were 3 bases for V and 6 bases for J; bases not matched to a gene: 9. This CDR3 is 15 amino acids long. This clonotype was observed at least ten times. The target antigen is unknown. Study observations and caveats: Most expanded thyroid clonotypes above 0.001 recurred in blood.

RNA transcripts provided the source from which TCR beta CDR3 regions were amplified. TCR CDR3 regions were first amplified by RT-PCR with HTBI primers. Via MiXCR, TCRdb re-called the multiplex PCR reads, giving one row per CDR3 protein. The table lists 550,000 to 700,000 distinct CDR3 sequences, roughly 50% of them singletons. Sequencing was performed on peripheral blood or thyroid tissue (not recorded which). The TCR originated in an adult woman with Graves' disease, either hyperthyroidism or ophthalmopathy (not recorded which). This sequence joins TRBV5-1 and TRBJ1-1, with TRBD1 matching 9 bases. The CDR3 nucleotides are TGCGCCAGCAGCTCCTGGGACAGGGAAGGCGCTGAAGCTTTCTTT. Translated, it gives CASSSWDREGAEAFF.